The clone carrying this T cell receptor beta chain occurred a few times. The data derive from a study of early T cells in non-severe SARS-CoV-2 infection. The TCR library protocol attached unique molecular identifiers to the individual cDNA molecules. A single record per CDR3 protein comes from TCRdb applying MiXCR to the 5' RACE reads. The table records 35,000 to 45,000 distinct CDR3 sequences, 9% to 15% of them present only once. V was pared by 5 bases and J by 6 bases, with 18 bases between. Germline V gene data show CDR1 as SGHNT and CDR2 as YENEEA. CDR3 size: 15 residues. Sequenced material: whole blood. The chain couples TRBV11-3 to TRBJ2-3, with TRBD2 as a possible D gene (7 bases). The TCR was taken from an adult who was a healthcare worker with PCR-confirmed SARS-CoV-2 infection or an uninfected control (not recorded which). Here the CDR3 DNA reads TGTGCCAGCAGCCCTCGTGGGGGGGCCATTGATACGCAGTATTTT. It encodes CASSPRGGAIDTQYF.